A single sample is the source of the 5 T cell receptor beta chains below, sequenced in a study of cytomegalovirus exposure and HLA in healthy donors. In the PCR, 60 Vbeta and 13 Jbeta primers were used. Assay used: immunoSEQ multiplex PCR; TCRdb lists only in-frame clones, some missing. This table holds 250,000 to 350,000 clones, roughly 89% found once. Sequenced input: PBMCs. These receptors were taken from a man aged 35 to 55 in good health and CMV-seropositive.

The V and J genes are TRBV5-4 and TRBJ1-2; D unresolved. Germline V gene data show CDR1 as SGHNT and CDR2 as YYREEE (reference sequence). The CDR3 sequence is 12 residues long. The V end lost 3 bases, the J end lost 8 bases, and 11 bases lay between the germline ends. CDR3: CASSSGVIGYTF. The CDR3 DNA is TGTGCCAGCAGCTCGGGAGTTATCGGCTACACCTTC.

The V gene is TRBV5-4, the J gene TRBJ2-2; D unresolved. The CDR3 is made up of 11 amino acids. Germline CDR1 reads SGHNT; CDR2 reads YYREEE (reference sequence). V was pared by 1 base and J by 7 bases, with 2 bases between. The CDR3 reads CASSLRGELFF. CDR3 DNA: TGTGCCAGCAGCTTGCGCGGGGAGCTGTTTTTT.

CDR3: CASSFGTSPDTQYF. The CDR3 DNA follows: TGTGCCAGTAGTTTCGGGACTAGCCCCGATACGCAGTATTTT. The genes are TRBV19 and TRBJ2-3; 9 nucleotides align to TRBD2. Germline-derived CDR1 and CDR2 are LNHDA and SQIVND (reference sequence). The V segment lost 5 bases and the J segment 6 bases; nucleotides outside the gene matches: 6. This CDR3 region has 14 residues. The complete variable domain, with remaining parts taken from reference TRBV19 and TRBJ2-3, reads DGGITQSPKYLFRKEGQNVTLSCEQNLNHDAMYWYRQDPGQGLRLIYYSQIVNDFQKGDIAEGYSVSREKKESFPLTVTSAQKNPTAFYLCASSFGTSPDTQYFGPGTRLTVL.

This clone was counted a single time. This chain connects TRBV9 to TRBJ2-1; TRBD2 might be the D (6 bases). The germline gives CDR1 SGDLS, CDR2 YYNGEE. The CDR3 spans 16 residues. V lost 0 bases, J lost 2 bases, and 12 bases lay in between. The CDR3 region is CASSVGPPGAYNEQFF. The CDR3 DNA reads TGTGCCAGCAGCGTAGGTCCCCCGGGGGCCTACAATGAGCAGTTCTTC.

The rearrangement uses TRBV18 and TRBJ2-7; TRBD2 agrees at 7 bases. V lost 3 bases, J lost 2 bases, and 10 bases stayed unmatched. CDR1 and CDR2 (germline): KGHSH, LQKENI. The CDR3 sequence is 16 residues long. DNA of the CDR3: TGTGCCAGCTCACCTTCCGGTGGCGGGAGTGCCTACGAGCAGTACTTC. This sequence encodes CASSPSGGGSAYEQYF.